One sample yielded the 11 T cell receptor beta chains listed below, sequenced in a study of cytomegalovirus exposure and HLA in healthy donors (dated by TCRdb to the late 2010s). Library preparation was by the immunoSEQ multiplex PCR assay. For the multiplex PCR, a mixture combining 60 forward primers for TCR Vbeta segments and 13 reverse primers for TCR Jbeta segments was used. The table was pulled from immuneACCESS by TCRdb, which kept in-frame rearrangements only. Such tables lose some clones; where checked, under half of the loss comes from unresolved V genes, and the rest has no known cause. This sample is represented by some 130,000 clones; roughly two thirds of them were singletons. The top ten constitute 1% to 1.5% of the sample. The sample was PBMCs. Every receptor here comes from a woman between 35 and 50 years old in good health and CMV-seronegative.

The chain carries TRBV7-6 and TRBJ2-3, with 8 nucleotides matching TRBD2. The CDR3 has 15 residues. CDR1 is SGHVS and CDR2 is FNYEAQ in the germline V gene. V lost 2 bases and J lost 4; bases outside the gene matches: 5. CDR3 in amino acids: CASSLLGLDPDTQYF. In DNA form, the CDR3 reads TGTGCCAGCAGCTTATTGGGACTAGACCCAGATACGCAGTATTTT.

CDR3 sequence reads: CASSEQGAPTSEAFF. CDR3 nucleotides: TGTGCCAGCAGTGAGCAGGGGGCCCCTACTTCGGAAGCTTTCTTT. V usage is TRBV2 and J usage is TRBJ1-1; 8 bases align to TRBD1. The ends lost 3 bases at V and 8 bases at J; junction bases unmatched: 11. Germline V lookup: CDR1 SNHLY, CDR2 FYNNEI. This CDR3 spans 15 amino acids.

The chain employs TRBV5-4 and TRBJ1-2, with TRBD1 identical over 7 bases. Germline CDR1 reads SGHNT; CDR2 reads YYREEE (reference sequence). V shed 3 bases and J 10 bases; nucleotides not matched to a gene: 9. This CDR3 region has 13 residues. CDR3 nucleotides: TGTGCCAGCAGCTCAGGGGGTATGGGGGACTACACCTTC. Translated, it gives CASSSGGMGDYTF.

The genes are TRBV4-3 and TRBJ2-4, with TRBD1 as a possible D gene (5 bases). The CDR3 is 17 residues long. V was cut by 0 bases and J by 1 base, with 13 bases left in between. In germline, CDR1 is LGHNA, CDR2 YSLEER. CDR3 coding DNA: TGCGCCAGCAGCCAAGAAGCTGGGCCAGGGGCCAAAAACATTCAGTACTTC. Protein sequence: CASSQEAGPGAKNIQYF.

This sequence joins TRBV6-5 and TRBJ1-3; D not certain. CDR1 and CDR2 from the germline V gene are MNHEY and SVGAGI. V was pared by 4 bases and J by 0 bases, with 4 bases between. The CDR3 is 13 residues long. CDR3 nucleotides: TGTGCCAGCAGTTTTATCTCTGGAAACACCATATATTTT. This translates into CASSFISGNTIYF.

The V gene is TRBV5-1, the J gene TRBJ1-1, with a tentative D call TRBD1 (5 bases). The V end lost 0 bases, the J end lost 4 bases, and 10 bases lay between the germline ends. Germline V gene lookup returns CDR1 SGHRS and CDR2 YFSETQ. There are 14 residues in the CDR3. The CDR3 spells CASSLGGDPTEAFF. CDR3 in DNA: TGCGCCAGCAGCTTGGGGGGGGATCCCACTGAAGCTTTCTTT.

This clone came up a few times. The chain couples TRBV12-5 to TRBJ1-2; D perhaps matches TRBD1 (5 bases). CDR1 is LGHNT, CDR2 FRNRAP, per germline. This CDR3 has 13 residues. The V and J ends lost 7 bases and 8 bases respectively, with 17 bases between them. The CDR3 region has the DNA TGTGCTAGTGCCCTAGCGGGGGTAGGGGGCTACACCTTC. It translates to CASALAGVGGYTF. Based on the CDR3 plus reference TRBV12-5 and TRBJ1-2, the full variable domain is DARVTQTPRHKVTEMGQEVTMRCQPILGHNTVFWYRQTMMQGLELLAYFRNRAPLDDSGMPKDRFSAEMPDATLATLKIQPSEPRDSAVYFCASALAGVGGYTFGSGTRLTVV.

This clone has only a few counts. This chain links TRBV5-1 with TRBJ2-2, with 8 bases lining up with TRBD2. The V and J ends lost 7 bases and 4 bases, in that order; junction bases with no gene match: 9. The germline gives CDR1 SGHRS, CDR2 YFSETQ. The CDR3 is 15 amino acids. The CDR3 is CASSPGGARTGELFF. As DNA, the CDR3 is TGCGCCAGCTCCCCCGGGGGGGCGCGCACCGGGGAGCTGTTTTTT.

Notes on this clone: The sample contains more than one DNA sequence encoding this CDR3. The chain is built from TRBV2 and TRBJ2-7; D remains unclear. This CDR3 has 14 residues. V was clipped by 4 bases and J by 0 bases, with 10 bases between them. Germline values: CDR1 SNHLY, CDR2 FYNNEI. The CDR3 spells CASSGQVSSYEQYV. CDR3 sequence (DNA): TGTGCCAGCAGTGGGCAGGTCAGCTCCTACGAGCAGTACGTC.

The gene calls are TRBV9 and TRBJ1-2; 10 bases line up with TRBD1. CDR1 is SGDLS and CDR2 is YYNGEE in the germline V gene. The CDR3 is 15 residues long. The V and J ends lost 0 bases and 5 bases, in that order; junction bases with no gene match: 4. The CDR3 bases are TGTGCCAGCAGCGTAGAAGGACAGGGGGGATATGGCTACACCTTC. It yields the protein CASSVEGQGGYGYTF.

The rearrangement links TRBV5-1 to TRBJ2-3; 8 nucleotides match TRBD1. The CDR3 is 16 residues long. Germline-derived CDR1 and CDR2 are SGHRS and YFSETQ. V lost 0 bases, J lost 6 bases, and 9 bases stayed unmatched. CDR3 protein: CASSLDGQGRIDTQYF. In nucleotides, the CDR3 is TGCGCCAGCAGCTTGGATGGACAGGGTCGCATTGATACGCAGTATTTT. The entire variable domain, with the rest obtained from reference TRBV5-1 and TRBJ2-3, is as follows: KAGVTQTPRYLIKTRGQQVTLSCSPISGHRSVSWYQQTPGQGLQFLFEYFSETQRNKGNFPGRFSGRQFSNSRSEMNVSTLELGDSALYLCASSLDGQGRIDTQYFGPGTRLTVL.